Described below is a single TCR beta chain sequence and its context. There is no known antigen for this receptor. Library creation used the immunoSEQ multiplex PCR assay. For the multiplex PCR, a mixture combining 60 forward primers for TCR Vbeta segments and 13 reverse primers for TCR Jbeta segments was used. The CDR3 region of rearranged TCR beta genes was amplified from genomic DNA by a multiplex PCR assay. The Illumina HiSeq System was used to sequence the amplified TCR beta libraries as 87-base-pair reads. As for the authors' bioinformatics: A later analysis counted about 80 million unique TCR beta chains across the 550 to 700 repertoires, and some 11 million of these chains were shared by at least two donors. To remove PCR and sequencing errors, raw reads were error-corrected and collapsed into unique sequences using a nearest-neighbor algorithm that merged closely related sequences. CDR3 sequences were aligned to IMGT reference sequences to assign V, D and J gene segments. For a sequence to be retained, a match of at least six nucleotides to both a V gene segment and a J gene segment was required. A rearrangement counted as productive if the CDR3 had no stop codons and remained in frame with V and J, and every other rearrangement counted as non-productive. Following IMGT convention, CDR3 was defined as the stretch from the second conserved V-encoded cysteine to the conserved J-encoded phenylalanine. The earlier analysis of fewer than 750 of the donors excluded sequences that lacked an unambiguous match to a single V gene segment. An earlier analysis of under 750 of the donors called V segments functional above 56.7% productive rearrangements and segregating when the between-donor standard deviation exceeded 5%. A statistical classification framework was built for diagnosing cytomegalovirus status from the catalog of TCR beta chain sequences. A later analysis assigned V and J genes by comparing TCR nucleotide sequences with IMGT/GENE-DB human TR gene sequences. Using the TCRdist pipeline, a later analysis assigned CDR3 sequences along with most-parsimonious VDJ recombination scenarios. In a later analysis, every TCR beta chain was defined by the combination of its CDR3 amino acid sequence and its V-gene family, and reads without a unique V-gene family were dropped. In a later analysis, fewer than 600 highly shared, low-generation-probability nucleotide sequences were removed to address suspected cross-contamination and a sequencing artifact. A later analysis calculated a clonal expansion index for each public chain from normalized within-repertoire ranks of inferred template counts. Generation probabilities in a later analysis came from a VDJ recombination model fitted to out-of-frame rearrangements, and those results were checked against IGoR. In a later analysis, hypergeometric tests were used to score TCR-TCR, TCR-HLA and TCR-CMV co-occurrence, with a repertoire-size bias correction applied to TCR pairs. To estimate false discovery rates, a later analysis permuted the HLA or CMV assignments 20 times. In a later analysis, co-occurring TCRs were grouped using DBSCAN, and TCRdist sequence similarity was added for clustering within HLA-allele-positive subsets. Repertoires with fewer than 30,000 or more than 120,000 public chains were left out of co-occurrence clustering, as were a handful of repertoires with anomalous nucleotide sharing. In TCRdb, the immuneACCESS table is reduced to in-frame sequences with V and J assigned. These tables do not hold every clone; where another copy was compared, an unresolved V gene accounts for under half, and the others remain unexplained. V and J calls and clone size are given by that table; D and trimming were obtained from the DNA. The sample table on file contains around 150,000 clones. Under 2.5% of the sample comes from the top ten.

After removal of 5 bases from V and 6 bases from J, the junction retains 2 bases not matched to a gene. From the germline V gene, CDR1 is MNHNS and CDR2 is SASEGT. The CDR3 goes from the cysteine to the phenylalanine over 12 residues. This entry keeps only the CDR3 DNA: 36 bases, framed from base 1. The entry originates in a study of cytomegalovirus exposure and HLA in healthy donors (TCRdb year 2017). Background for the entire study: According to an earlier analysis of 587 of the donors, 150 million to 200 million T cells yielded 117 million unique TCR beta sequences and 276 Gb of sequence data. The study used immunosequencing to profile the T cell repertoires of 666 subjects and linked those repertoires to cytomegalovirus serostatus. The study was designed to test whether signatures of past pathogen exposure could be identified by cataloging public T cell receptors. HLA typing included class I and class II loci at four-digit resolution. Every discovery cohort repertoire had been produced on one sequencing platform. Among 398 genotyped donors of the cohort, an average of approximately 240,000 unique TCR beta nucleotide sequences were sequenced per donor, approximately 20% of them non-productive. About 280 gigabases of sequencing data and roughly 90 million unique TCR sequences were included in an early release covering 500 to 750 HLA-typed donors. High-throughput TCR immunosequencing, statistical association of individual TCRs with disease status, and machine learning were combined to predict cytomegalovirus infection status. A later genetic analysis used genome-wide SNP genotypes for about 65% of the roughly 700 donors, treating that subset as a discovery cohort. In addition to the first cohort of 650 to 750 subjects, a separate validation cohort of under 150 different subjects was used. Rather than using new phenotypic data, the later analysis identified candidate immune exposures from TCR beta sequences and from how often those sequences occurred across donors. Of the roughly 430 genotyped donors, over 70% fell in the genetic ancestry cluster associated with self-reported Caucasian donors. An earlier analysis of approximately 640 of the donors applied high-throughput TCR beta sequencing to assess whether each TCR beta V gene segment acted as functional or pseudogenic. Four to six DR-DQ haplotypes were handled as single units for association and clustering, since linkage in the cohort was strong. The number of donors typed differed by locus, with roughly 629-640 for A, B, C, DRB1 and DQB1, around 500 for DQA1, approximately 570 for DPA1, and roughly 450 for DPB1. In a later analysis, previously published TCR beta repertoires from about 640 donors were re-analyzed and high-resolution HLA genotyping was added so that TCR occurrence patterns could be studied. Donor age, sex, ethnicity and CMV serostatus were compiled together with the repertoire data. The paper's findings and limits, for the study overall: Correlated functional status among segregating V segments might reflect linkage disequilibrium, but an unknown experimental factor could not be ruled out. For the cohort, immune exposure information was limited to CMV serostatus. Sequencing depth was assumed to be roughly uniform across donors in the presence/absence analyses, though that assumption may not hold. A later analysis reported that several top co-occurrence clusters appeared linked to parvovirus B19, influenza, CMV and Epstein-Barr virus. HLA typing was unavailable for some donors at each locus, so association tests used only the typed subset. Because counts were too low, 15 to 20 rarely observed V segments, including chromosome 9 orphons, were excluded from the earlier analysis of several hundred of the donors. In both the original and validation cohorts, the classifier was reported to diagnose cytomegalovirus status with high specificity and sensitivity. Compared with the 666-donor mean, donors in an Asian-associated ancestry cluster had fewer N-insertions in productive TCRs, according to a later genetic analysis. According to a later analysis, most CMV-associated TCR beta chains appeared to be HLA-restricted, and the HLA associations seemed to be driven largely by CMV exposure. A cluster of highly shared sequence variants was judged likely to represent a technical artifact of the sequencing pipeline. In this cohort, only TCR beta chains were sequenced, and detectable features were limited by the absence of alpha or paired-chain data. At a false discovery rate of 0.05, a later analysis linked some 17,000 TCR beta sequences to specific HLA alleles. A further reported finding was that TCR beta sequences accurately predicted the HLA-A and HLA-B alleles for most subjects in the first cohort. An earlier analysis of approximately 600 of the donors showed that most TCR beta V segments appeared in productive rearrangements either about 90% or about 30% of the time, which broadly matched IMGT annotations. Strong co-occurrence of HLA alleles, especially DR and DQ, made assigning TCR associations to individual alleles difficult. Compared with equally common non-associated chains, HLA-associated TCR beta chains in a later analysis were more clonally expanded and had lower generation probabilities. A few of the identified cytomegalovirus-associated TCR beta chains were confirmed in vitro to be specific for cytomegalovirus antigens. The authors suggested that the approach could potentially be generalized to other disease states and immunological phenotypes. In the study, approximately 160 TCR beta chains were listed as associated with cytomegalovirus. Some IMGT-functional V segments, including TRBV6-2 and TRBV6-3, could not be told apart with the 87-base-pair reads, so those segments were excluded. Most TCR sequences were observed very rarely across donors, whereas some public TCRs were present in many individuals. In a later analysis, the rate of TCR association differed among HLA loci, with DRB1 alleles having the most associated TCRs and HLA-C alleles having the fewest. An association between a missense DCLRE1C variant and V-gene and J-gene trimming of TCR beta chains was found in a later genetic analysis and replicated in an independent cohort.

In total, roughly 670 healthy bone marrow donors made up the cohort. At the time of sampling, all cohort members were nominally healthy, though unrecorded immune exposures were likely present. The donor tested CMV seronegative and was one of the 352 seronegative cohort members. A peripheral blood sample was provided by each donor, and peripheral blood mononuclear cells were used for TCR beta sequencing. The Qiagen DNeasy Blood Extraction Kit was used to extract genomic DNA from the blood cell samples. The V and J segments used are TRBV6-1 and TRBJ2-7; TRBD1 lines up with 9 middle nucleotides. The sample consisted of PBMCs. The source of this sequence is a man younger than 45 in good health and CMV-seronegative. The CDR3 amino acid sequence is: CASSRDRVEQYF. The DNA reads TGTGCCAGCAGTCGGGACAGGGTCGAGCAGTACTTC.